The 10 T cell receptor beta chains below all came from one sample that was sequenced in a study of CD8 T cells in ankylosing spondylitis. TCRdb re-analysed the 5' RACE reads in MiXCR, keeping a single row per CDR3 protein. Here the sample spans approximately 38,000 distinct CDR3 sequences, 2.7% being singletons. The sequencing sample was made of blood, either unsorted or a sorted T cell fraction (not recorded which). The receptor set was obtained from a male donor with ankylosing spondylitis or in good health (not recorded which).

The sample holds many counts of this clonotype. The V call is TRBV9, the J call TRBJ2-1; maybe TRBD1 (6 bases). CDR1 and CDR2 from the germline V gene are SGDLS and YYNGEE. Trimming shortened V by 0 bases and J by 8 bases, and 21 bases separated the two germline ends. The CDR3 has 17 amino acids. The CDR3: CASSVAPSGVPGDEQFF. The CDR3 coding sequence is TGTGCCAGCAGCGTAGCCCCCTCAGGGGTACCTGGAGATGAGCAGTTCTTC.

This clonotype showed up many times. The V call is TRBV9, the J call TRBJ1-6, with D unresolved. Germline V gene sequence: CDR1 SGDLS, CDR2 YYNGEE. V was shortened by 3 bases and J by 12 bases, with 10 bases between the two germline ends. The CDR3 length is 12 residues. This chain's CDR3 is CASSATRGPLHF. CDR3 nucleotide sequence: TGTGCCAGCAGCGCAACGAGAGGACCCCTCCACTTT. Supplemented by reference TRBV9 and TRBJ1-6, the full variable domain reads DSGVTQTPKHLITATGQRVTLRCSPRSGDLSVYWYQQSLDQGLQFLIQYYNGEERAKGNILERFSAQQFPDLHSELNLSSLELGDSALYFCASSATRGPLHFGNGTRLTVT.

This clonotype appeared a few times. A single base separates this from a much larger clone, so it may be a read error. This chain connects TRBV9 to TRBJ2-5; the D gene is possibly TRBD2 (6 bases). Germline CDR1 reads SGDLS; CDR2 reads YYNGEE. The ends were cut back, 7 bases at V and 2 bases at J, with 18 bases in the middle. The CDR3 is 15 residues long. Here the CDR3 DNA reads TGTGCCAGCCGCGCGCGGGGACCAACTCAAGAGACCCAGTACTTC. Encoded protein: CASRARGPTQETQYF.

The table lists this clonotype with many counts. This sequence joins TRBV9 and TRBJ2-3; 7 nucleotides align to TRBD2. Germline V CDR1 and CDR2: SGDLS, YYNGEE. The CDR3 loop spans 17 amino acids. The ends lost 0 bases at V and 8 bases at J; junction bases unmatched: 15. This chain's CDR3 is CASSVGLLAPFVGTQYF. As DNA, the CDR3 is TGTGCCAGCAGCGTAGGTTTACTAGCGCCATTCGTCGGTACGCAGTATTTT.

This clonotype was seen a handful of times. The chain joins TRBV9 to TRBJ2-1, with D perhaps TRBD1 (6 bases). The V and J ends lost 3 bases and 6 bases respectively, with 10 bases between them. Germline CDR1 SGDLS, CDR2 YYNGEE. The CDR3 has 13 residues. The CDR3 here is CASSGGQRNEQFF. The CDR3, as DNA: TGTGCCAGCAGCGGGGGGCAGCGCAATGAGCAGTTCTTC.

This clonotype was counted ten times or more. The chain employs TRBV9 and TRBJ2-2, with 9 bases aligning to TRBD2. This CDR3 spans 16 amino acids. CDR1 and CDR2 from the germline V gene are SGDLS and YYNGEE. Losses at the gene ends were 4 bases for V and 1 base for J; bases not matched to a gene: 5. CDR3 residues: CASSPLAGMNTGELFF. The CDR3 nucleotides are TGTGCCAGCAGCCCTCTAGCGGGAATGAACACCGGGGAGCTGTTTTTT.

This clonotype was counted ten times or more. The chain joins TRBV30 to TRBJ1-4; 7 nucleotides line up with TRBD1. CDR3 length equals 16 residues. Germline V gene lookup returns CDR1 GTSNPN and CDR2 SVGIG (reference sequence). V was clipped by 0 bases and J by 7 bases; unmatched bases: 11. CDR3 amino acids: CAWSVERGLLTEKLFF. The CDR3 nucleotides read TGTGCCTGGAGTGTGGAAAGGGGGCTACTAACTGAAAAACTGTTTTTT.

Many counts were recorded for this clonotype. V gene TRBV9 combines with J gene TRBJ1-5, with D tentatively TRBD1 (6 bases). Germline loops: CDR1 SGDLS, CDR2 YYNGEE. CDR3 length: 15 amino acids. V was cut by 0 bases and J by 3 bases, with 10 bases left in between. CDR3 residues: CASSVDGQPNQPQHF. The CDR3 nucleotides read TGTGCCAGCAGCGTAGACGGACAGCCCAATCAGCCCCAGCATTTT.

The table lists this clonotype with many counts. This rearrangement joins TRBV9 to TRBJ2-1; 10 bases match TRBD1. J gave up 4 bases and V 3 bases, and 4 bases lay outside the gene matches. Germline V gene lookup returns CDR1 SGDLS and CDR2 YYNGEE. The CDR3 loop spans 15 amino acids. The CDR3: CASSAGQGWYNEQFF. In DNA form, the CDR3 reads TGTGCCAGCAGCGCGGGACAGGGGTGGTACAATGAGCAGTTCTTC.

This clonotype was recorded many times. The rearrangement links TRBV9 to TRBJ2-1, with TRBD2 as a possible D gene (6 bases). CDR3 size: 16 residues. Germline CDR1 reads SGDLS; CDR2 reads YYNGEE. V lost 3 bases and J lost 3, with 16 bases in between. CDR3 sequence reads: CASSGAGRRVYNEQFF. As DNA, the CDR3 is TGTGCCAGCAGCGGGGCGGGGCGAAGGGTCTACAATGAGCAGTTCTTC.